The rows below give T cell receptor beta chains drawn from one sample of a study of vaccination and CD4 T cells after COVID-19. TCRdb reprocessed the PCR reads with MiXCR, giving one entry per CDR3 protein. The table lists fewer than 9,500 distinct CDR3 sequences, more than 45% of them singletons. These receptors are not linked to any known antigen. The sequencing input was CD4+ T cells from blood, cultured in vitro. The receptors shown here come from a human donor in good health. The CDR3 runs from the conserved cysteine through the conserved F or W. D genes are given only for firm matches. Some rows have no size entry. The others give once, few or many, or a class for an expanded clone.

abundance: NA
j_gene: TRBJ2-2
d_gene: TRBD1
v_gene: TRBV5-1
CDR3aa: CASSLGGQGNSGELFF
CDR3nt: TGCGCCAGCAGCTTGGGGGGACAGGGGAATTCCGGGGAGCTGTTTTTT

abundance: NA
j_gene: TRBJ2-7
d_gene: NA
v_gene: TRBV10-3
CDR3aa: CAIKLPTSYEQYF
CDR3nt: TGTGCCATCAAGCTACCCACGTCCTACGAGCAGTACTTC

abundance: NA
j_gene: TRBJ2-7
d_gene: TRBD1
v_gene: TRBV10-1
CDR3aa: CASSSGQGSHEQYF
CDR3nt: TGCGCCAGCAGCTCAGGACAGGGGTCCCACGAGCAGTACTTC

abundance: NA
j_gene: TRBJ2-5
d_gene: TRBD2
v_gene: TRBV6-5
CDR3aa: CASSYDTSGETQYF
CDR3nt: TGTGCCAGCAGTTACGACACTAGCGGAGAGACCCAGTACTTC

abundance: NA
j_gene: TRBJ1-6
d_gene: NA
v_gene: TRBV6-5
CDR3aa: CASSLRTVNSPLHF
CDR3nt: TGTGCCAGCAGTTTAAGGACCGTGAATTCACCCCTCCACTTT

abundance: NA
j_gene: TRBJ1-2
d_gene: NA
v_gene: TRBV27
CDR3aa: CASSLRGSGGYTF
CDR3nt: TGTGCCAGCAGTCTGCGAGGGTCTGGTGGCTACACCTTC

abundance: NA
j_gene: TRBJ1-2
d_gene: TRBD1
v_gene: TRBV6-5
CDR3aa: CASSYVGQGRYTF
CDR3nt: TGTGCCAGCAGTTACGTAGGACAGGGGCGCTACACCTTC

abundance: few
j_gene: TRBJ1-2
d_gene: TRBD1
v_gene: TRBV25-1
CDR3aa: CATQGQAYGYTF
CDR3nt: TGTGCCACTCAGGGACAGGCCTATGGCTACACCTTC

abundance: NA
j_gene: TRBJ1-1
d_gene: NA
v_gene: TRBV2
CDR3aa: CASKPYTEAFF
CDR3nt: TGTGCCAGCAAGCCCTACACTGAAGCTTTCTTT

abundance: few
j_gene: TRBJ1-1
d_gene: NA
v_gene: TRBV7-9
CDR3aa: CASNRLLNTEAFF
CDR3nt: TGTGCCAGCAACCGACTCTTGAACACTGAAGCTTTCTTT

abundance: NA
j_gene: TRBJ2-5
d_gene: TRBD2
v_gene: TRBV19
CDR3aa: CASSRRGLAGGGSLETQYF
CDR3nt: TGTGCCAGTAGTCGACGGGGACTAGCGGGGGGTGGATCTTTAGAGACCCAGTACTTC

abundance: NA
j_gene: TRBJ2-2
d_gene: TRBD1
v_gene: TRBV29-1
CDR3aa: CSVEYFSGGTGELFF
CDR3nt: TGCAGCGTTGAGTACTTTTCAGGGGGCACCGGGGAGCTGTTTTTT

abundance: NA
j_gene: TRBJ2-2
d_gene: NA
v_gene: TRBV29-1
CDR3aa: CSVEQGYTGELFF
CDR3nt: TGCAGCGTTGAACAGGGCTACACCGGGGAGCTGTTTTTT

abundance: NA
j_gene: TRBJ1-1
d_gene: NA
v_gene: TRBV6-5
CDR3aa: CASSSASYTEAFF
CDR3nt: TGTGCCAGCAGTTCCGCATCGTACACTGAAGCTTTCTTT

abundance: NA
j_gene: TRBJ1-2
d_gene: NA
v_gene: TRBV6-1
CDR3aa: CASSETDNYGYTF
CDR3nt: TGTGCCAGCAGCGAGACAGATAACTATGGCTACACCTTC

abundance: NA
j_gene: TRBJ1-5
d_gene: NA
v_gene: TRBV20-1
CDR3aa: CSAAPPSQPQHF
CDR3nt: TGCAGTGCTGCCCCCCCTTCCCAGCCCCAGCATTTT

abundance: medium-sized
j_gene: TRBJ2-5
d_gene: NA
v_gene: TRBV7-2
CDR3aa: CASSLAGGLGTQYF
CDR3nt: TGTGCCAGCAGCTTAGCCGGGGGGCTCGGGACCCAGTACTTC